The clone carrying this T cell receptor beta chain has more than one count but fewer than ten. Its antigen is as yet unknown. This sample was taken from a study of blood T cells in healthy people across ages. Using a J-beta primer mix together with a sample-barcoded 5' primer, a second PCR was run for about 6 to 12 cycles. Tagging of each cDNA molecule was performed by a template-switch adaptor with 12 random nucleotides. Each CDR3 protein gets one entry after TCRdb re-called the 5' RACE reads with MiXCR. The profile covers fewer than 950,000 distinct CDR3 sequences, with roughly 50% appearing a single time and around 41% taken by the ten largest. This CDR3 contains 14 residues. J gave up 1 base and V 7 bases, and 7 bases lay outside the gene matches. CDR1 is SGHKS and CDR2 is YYEKEE in the germline V gene (reference sequence). Study-wide results and limits: Age advanced and TCR beta diversity per million T cells fell, roughly linearly. Both higher diversity and more naive CD4+ cells marked long-lived donors when set against aged donors.

The TCR was taken from an elderly man in good health. The sample consisted of blood. The chain joins TRBV5-5 to TRBJ2-5; 7 bases line up with TRBD1. The CDR3 nucleotides read TGTGCCAGCGTCCCAGGGGGATTCCAAGAGACCCAGTACTTC. The encoded protein is CASVPGGFQETQYF. Filled out from reference TRBV5-5 and TRBJ2-5, the complete variable domain reads DAGVTQSPTHLIKTRGQQVTLRCSPISGHKSVSWYQQVLGQGPQFIFQYYEKEERGRGNFPDRFSARQFPNYSSELNVNALLLGDSALYLCASVPGGFQETQYFGPGTRLLVL.